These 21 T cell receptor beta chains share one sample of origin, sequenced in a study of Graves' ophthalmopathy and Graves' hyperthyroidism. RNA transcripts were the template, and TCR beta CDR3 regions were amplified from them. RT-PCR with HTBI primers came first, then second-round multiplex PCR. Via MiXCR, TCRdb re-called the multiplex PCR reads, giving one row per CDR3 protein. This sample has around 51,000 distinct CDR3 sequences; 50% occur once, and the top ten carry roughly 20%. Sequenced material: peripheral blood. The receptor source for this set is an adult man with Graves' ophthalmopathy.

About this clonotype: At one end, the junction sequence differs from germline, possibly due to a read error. The CDR3 nucleotides are TGTGCCACCAGTGACTCTGGGGTTACCGGGGGTGAGCAGGTCTTC. Its translation is CATSDSGVTGGEQVF. The V gene is TRBV24-1, the J gene TRBJ2-1; TRBD2 is a possible D gene (6 bases). In germline, CDR1 is KGHDR, CDR2 SFDVKD. The CDR3 totals 15 residues.

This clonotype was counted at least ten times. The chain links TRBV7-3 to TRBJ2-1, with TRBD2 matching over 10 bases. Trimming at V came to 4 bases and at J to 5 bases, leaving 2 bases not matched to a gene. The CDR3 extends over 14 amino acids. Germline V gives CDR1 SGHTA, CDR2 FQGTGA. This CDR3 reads CASSSSGRDNEQFF. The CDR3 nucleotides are TGTGCCAGCAGCTCAAGCGGGAGGGACAATGAGCAGTTCTTC. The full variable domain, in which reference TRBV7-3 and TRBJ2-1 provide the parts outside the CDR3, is GAGVSQTPSNKVTEKGKYVELRCDPISGHTALYWYRQSLGQGPEFLIYFQGTGAADDSGLPNDRFFAVRPEGSVSTLKIQRTERGDSAVYLCASSSSGRDNEQFFGPGTRLTVL.

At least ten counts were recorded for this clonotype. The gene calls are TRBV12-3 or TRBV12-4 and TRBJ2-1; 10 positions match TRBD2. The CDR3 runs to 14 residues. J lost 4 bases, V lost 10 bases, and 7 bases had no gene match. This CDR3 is CANSGTSEYNEQFF. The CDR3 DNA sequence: TGTGCCAACTCCGGGACTAGCGAATACAATGAGCAGTTCTTC.

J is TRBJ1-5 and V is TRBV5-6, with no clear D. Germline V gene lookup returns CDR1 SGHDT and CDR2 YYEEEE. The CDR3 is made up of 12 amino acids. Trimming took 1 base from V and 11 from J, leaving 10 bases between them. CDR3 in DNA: TGTGCCAGCAGCTTGCCGCAAGAGACCCAGCATTTT. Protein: CASSLPQETQHF. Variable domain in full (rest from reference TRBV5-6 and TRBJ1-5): DAGVTQSPTHLIKTRGQQVTLRCSPKSGHDTVSWYQQALGQGPQFIFQYYEEEERQRGNFPDRFSGHQFPNYSSELNVNALLLGDSALYLCASSLPQETQHFGDGTRLSIL.

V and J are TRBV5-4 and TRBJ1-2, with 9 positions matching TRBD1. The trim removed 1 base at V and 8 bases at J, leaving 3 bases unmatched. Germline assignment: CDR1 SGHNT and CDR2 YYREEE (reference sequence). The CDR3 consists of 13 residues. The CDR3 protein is CASSLLGTGGYTF. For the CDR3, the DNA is TGTGCCAGCAGCTTGCTTGGGACAGGGGGCTACACCTTC.

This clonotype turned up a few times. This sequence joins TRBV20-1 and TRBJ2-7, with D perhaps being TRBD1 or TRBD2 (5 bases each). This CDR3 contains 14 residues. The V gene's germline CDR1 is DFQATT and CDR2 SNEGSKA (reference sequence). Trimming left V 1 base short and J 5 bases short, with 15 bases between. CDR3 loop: CSARVIGAPDEQYF. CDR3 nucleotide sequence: TGCAGTGCTAGAGTCATCGGGGCGCCGGACGAGCAGTACTTC.

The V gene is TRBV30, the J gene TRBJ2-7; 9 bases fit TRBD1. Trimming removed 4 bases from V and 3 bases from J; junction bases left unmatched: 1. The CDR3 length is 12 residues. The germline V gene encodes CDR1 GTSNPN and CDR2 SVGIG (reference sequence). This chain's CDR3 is CAWMGQGYEQYF. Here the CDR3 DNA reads TGTGCCTGGATGGGACAGGGCTACGAGCAGTACTTC.

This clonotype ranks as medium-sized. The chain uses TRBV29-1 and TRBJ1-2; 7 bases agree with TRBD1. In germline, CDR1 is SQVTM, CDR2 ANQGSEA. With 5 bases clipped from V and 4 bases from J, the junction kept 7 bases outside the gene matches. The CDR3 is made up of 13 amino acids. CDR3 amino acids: CSVTGTVLYGYTF. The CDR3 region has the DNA TGCAGCGTTACCGGGACAGTCCTCTATGGCTACACCTTC.

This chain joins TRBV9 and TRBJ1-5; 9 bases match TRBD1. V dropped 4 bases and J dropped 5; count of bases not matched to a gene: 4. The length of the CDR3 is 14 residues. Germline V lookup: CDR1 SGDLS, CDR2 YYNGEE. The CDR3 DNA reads TGTGCCAGCAGCCCTAGGACAGGGGATCAGCCCCAGCATTTT. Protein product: CASSPRTGDQPQHF.

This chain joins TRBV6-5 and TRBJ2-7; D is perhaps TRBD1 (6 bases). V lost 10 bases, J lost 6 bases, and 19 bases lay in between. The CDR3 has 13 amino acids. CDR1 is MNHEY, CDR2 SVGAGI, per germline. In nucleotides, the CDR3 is TGTGCCACCGCGACAGGAGCCCTTTGCGAGCAGTACTTC. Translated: CATATGALCEQYF.

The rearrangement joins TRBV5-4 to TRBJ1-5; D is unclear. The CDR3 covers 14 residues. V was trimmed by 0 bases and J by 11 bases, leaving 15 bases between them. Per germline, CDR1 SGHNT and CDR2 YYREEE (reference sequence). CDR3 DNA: TGTGCCAGCAGCTTGGCCGACGCCTCAGAGACCCAGCATTTT. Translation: CASSLADASETQHF.

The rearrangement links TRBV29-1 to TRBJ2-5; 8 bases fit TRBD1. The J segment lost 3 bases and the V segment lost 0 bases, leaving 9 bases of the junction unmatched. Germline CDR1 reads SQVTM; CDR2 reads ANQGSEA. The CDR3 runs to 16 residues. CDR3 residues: CSVEDAGGLLEETQYF. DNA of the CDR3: TGCAGCGTTGAAGACGCAGGGGGCTTGTTGGAAGAGACCCAGTACTTC.

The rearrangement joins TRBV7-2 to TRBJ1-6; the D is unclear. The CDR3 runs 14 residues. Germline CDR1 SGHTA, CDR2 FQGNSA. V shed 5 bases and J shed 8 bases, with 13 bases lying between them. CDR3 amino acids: CASSPLTKDSPLHF. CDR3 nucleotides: TGTGCCAGCAGCCCCCTGACTAAGGATTCACCCCTCCACTTT.

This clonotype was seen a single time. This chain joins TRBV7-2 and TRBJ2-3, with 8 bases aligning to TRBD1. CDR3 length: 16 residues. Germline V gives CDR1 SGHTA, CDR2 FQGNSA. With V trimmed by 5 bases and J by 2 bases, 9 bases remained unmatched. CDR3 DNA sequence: TGTGCCAGCAGCCCAGGGACAGGTCACCTCACAGATACGCAGTATTTT. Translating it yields CASSPGTGHLTDTQYF.

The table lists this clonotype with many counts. The CDR3 sequence is CSARPRTGGMNTEAFF. In DNA, the CDR3 is TGCAGTGCTAGACCCAGAACAGGGGGCATGAACACTGAAGCTTTCTTT. The chain uses TRBV20-1 and TRBJ1-1, with 9 bases identical to TRBD1. Germline-derived CDR1 and CDR2 are DFQATT and SNEGSKA (reference sequence). This CDR3 contains 16 residues. The trim removed 2 bases at V and 0 bases at J, leaving 7 bases unmatched.

The CDR3 sequence: CSARDLAGDRNEQYF. The CDR3 coding sequence is TGCAGTGCTAGAGATTTAGCGGGAGATCGAAACGAGCAGTACTTC. The chain joins TRBV20-1 to TRBJ2-7, with 9 bases identical to TRBD2. V was pared by 0 bases and J by 5 bases, with 8 bases of the junction left unmatched. CDR1 and CDR2 from the germline V gene are DFQATT and SNEGSKA (reference sequence). CDR3 length equals 15 residues.

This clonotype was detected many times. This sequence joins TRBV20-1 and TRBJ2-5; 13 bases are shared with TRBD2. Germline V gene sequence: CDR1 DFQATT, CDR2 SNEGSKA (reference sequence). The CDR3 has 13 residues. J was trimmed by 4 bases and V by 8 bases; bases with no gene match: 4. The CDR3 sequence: CSPTSGGRETQYF. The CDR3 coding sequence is TGCAGTCCGACTAGCGGGGGGCGAGAGACCCAGTACTTC.

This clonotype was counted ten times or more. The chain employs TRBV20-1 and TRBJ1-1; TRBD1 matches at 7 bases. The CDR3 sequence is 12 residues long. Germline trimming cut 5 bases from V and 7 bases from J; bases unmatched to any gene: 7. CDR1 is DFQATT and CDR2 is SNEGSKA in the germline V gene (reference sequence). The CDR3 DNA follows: TGCAGTGCTCCAAAGGGGGACAGTGAAGCTTTCTTT. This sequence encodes CSAPKGDSEAFF.

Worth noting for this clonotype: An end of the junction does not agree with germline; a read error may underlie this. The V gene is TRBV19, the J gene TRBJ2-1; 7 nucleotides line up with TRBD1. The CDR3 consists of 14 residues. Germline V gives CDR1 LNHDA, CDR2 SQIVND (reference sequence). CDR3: CASSLTGRLNQQFF. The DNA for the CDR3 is TGTGCCAGTAGTTTGACAGGGCGGCTCAATCAGCAGTTCTTC.

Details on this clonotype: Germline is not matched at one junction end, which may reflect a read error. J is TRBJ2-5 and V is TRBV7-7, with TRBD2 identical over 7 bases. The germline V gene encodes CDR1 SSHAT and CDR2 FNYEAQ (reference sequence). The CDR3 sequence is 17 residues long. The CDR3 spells CASSFTYGGRLPETQYF. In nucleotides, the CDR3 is TGTGCTAGCAGCTTTACATATGGCGGGAGATTGCCAGAGACCCAGTACTTC.

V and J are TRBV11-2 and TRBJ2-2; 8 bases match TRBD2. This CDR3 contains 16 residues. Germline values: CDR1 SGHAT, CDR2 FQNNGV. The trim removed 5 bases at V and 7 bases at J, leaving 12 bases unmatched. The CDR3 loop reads CASSQGGAGEVGELFF. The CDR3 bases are TGTGCCAGCAGCCAAGGAGGAGCGGGAGAGGTCGGGGAGCTGTTTTTT.